This record covers a single TCR beta chain. Its target is not known. The sample originates from a study of response to subunit inactivated influenza vaccine. Each CDR3 protein gets one entry after TCRdb re-called the RT-PCR reads with MiXCR. There are 530,000 or so distinct CDR3 sequences in the sample; around 25% occur only once, and 1.5% to 2% lies in the top ten. Study results and limitations: There was a suggestion from the authors that each seasonal influenza vaccination recruits few new T cells.

This CDR3 is 13 amino acids long. Trimming took off 3 bases at V and 0 bases at J, with 5 bases between the two ends. V and J are TRBV12-3 or TRBV12-4 and TRBJ2-5; no reliable D call. Specimen: CD4+ T cells sorted from PBMCs, collected 5 days after vaccination. This receptor was obtained from a man aged 45-60 years who received an inactivated influenza vaccine. CDR3 DNA: TGTGCCAGCAGTTTCTTCCACCAAGAGACCCAGTACTTC. This codes for CASSFFHQETQYF.